The source of this TCR beta chain is a study of lymphopenia after photon versus proton radiotherapy. Study-wide results and limits: Authors raise, but do not show, better survival with proton therapy.

Clones were sequenced by immunoSEQ multiplex PCR, and TCRdb holds only the in-frame ones, with some missing. The table records around 20,000 clones, about 85% of them present only once. In the case of this clone: Its antigen is not known.

Here the sequenced sample was peripheral blood, taken from a patient treated with photon-based radiotherapy. This clonotype was sampled from a man in his 60s with pancreatic cancer.

In DNA, the CDR3 is TGTGCCAGCAGCTCTCCCCCCGGGACAGGGAATTCACCCCTCCACTTT. This sequence encodes CASSSPPGTGNSPLHF. The V and J genes are TRBV11-2 and TRBJ1-6; 9 positions agree with TRBD1. V trimming: 4 bases; J trimming: 7 bases; junction bases outside the gene matches: 8. Germline V lookup: CDR1 SGHAT, CDR2 FQNNGV. The CDR3 sequence is 16 residues long.